This passage covers 6 T cell receptor beta chains from one sample sequenced in a study of identical twins. Each CDR3 protein is one row after TCRdb ran MiXCR on the 5' RACE reads. The top ten hold around 0.3% of the sample, which has more than 1.5 million distinct CDR3 sequences, roughly 35% seen once. Sequenced material: cord blood. These receptors came from a newborn girl in good health.

This chain links TRBV20-1 with TRBJ2-1; TRBD2 might be the D (5 bases). The end of the DNA fits TRBJ2-7 better, so the J call may be wrong. CDR1 and CDR2 (germline): DFQATT, SNEGSKA (reference sequence). This CDR3 contains 14 residues. Here the CDR3 reads CSASRREVYNEQYF. Here the CDR3 DNA reads TGCAGTGCTAGTCGACGGGAAGTCTACAATGAGCAGTACTTC.

The chain is built from TRBV10-3 and TRBJ2-7; TRBD2 agrees at 14 bases. V shed 2 bases, J shed 5 bases, and the junction held 11 bases outside the gene matches. The CDR3 spans 18 residues. The germline V gene encodes CDR1 ENHRY and CDR2 SYGVKD. In DNA form, the CDR3 reads TGTGCCATCAGTGAGCCTGGACTAGCGGGGGGTTCCCTACACGAGCAGTACTTC. This codes for CAISEPGLAGGSLHEQYF.

This clonotype occurred a few times. V usage is TRBV5-1 and J usage is TRBJ2-7; 12 bases match TRBD2. CDR1 is SGHRS, CDR2 YFSETQ, per germline. This CDR3 spans 17 amino acids. V lost 0 bases and J lost 1; bases outside the gene matches: 5. In nucleotides, the CDR3 is TGCGCCAGCAGCTTGGAGATACTAGCGGGGGGTTCCTACGAGCAGTACTTC. Translated, it gives CASSLEILAGGSYEQYF. Looking up the rest from reference TRBV5-1 and TRBJ2-7 gives the full variable domain: KAGVTQTPRYLIKTRGQQVTLSCSPISGHRSVSWYQQTPGQGLQFLFEYFSETQRNKGNFPGRFSGRQFSNSRSEMNVSTLELGDSALYLCASSLEILAGGSYEQYFGPGTRLTVT.

In DNA, the CDR3 is TGTGCCAGCAGCTTAGTGAGGGCGGGGCTCGAACACCACAATGAGCAGTTCTTC. This encodes CASSLVRAGLEHHNEQFF. The rearrangement joins TRBV7-9 to TRBJ2-1; D is perhaps TRBD2 (6 bases). V dropped 1 base and J dropped 5 bases, with 21 bases sitting between them. Germline CDR1 SEHNR, CDR2 FQNEAQ (reference sequence). The length of the CDR3 is 18 residues.

The rearrangement links TRBV27 to TRBJ2-1; 9 bases match TRBD2. J was trimmed by 7 bases and V by 3 bases; bases with no gene match: 13. CDR1 MNHEY and CDR2 SMNVEV come from the germline V gene (reference sequence). This CDR3 contains 17 residues. The CDR3 spells CASSFNRIAGEVNEQFF. In DNA form, the CDR3 reads TGTGCCAGCAGTTTCAACCGAATAGCGGGAGAGGTTAATGAGCAGTTCTTC.

This clonotype was recorded at least ten times. V usage is TRBV2 and J usage is TRBJ2-3, with 7 bases identical to TRBD1. The germline gives CDR1 SNHLY, CDR2 FYNNEI. J was trimmed by 4 bases and V by 3 bases; bases with no gene match: 4. The CDR3 has 14 residues. In nucleotides, the CDR3 is TGTGCCAGCAGTGATCCTCAGGGGGCAGATACGCAGTATTTT. Translated, it gives CASSDPQGADTQYF.